These 20 T cell receptor beta chains were all obtained from the same sample, sequenced in a study of blood T cells in healthy people across ages. Combining a sample-barcoded 5' primer with a J-beta primer mix, a second PCR ran for about 6 to 12 cycles. Using its own MiXCR run on the 5' RACE reads, TCRdb lists one record per CDR3 protein. The top ten hold 5.5% to 8% of the sample, which has about 1.4 million distinct CDR3 sequences, approximately 60% seen once. Sequencing was performed on blood. Receptors were obtained from a man between 18 and 29 years old in good health.

V and J are TRBV20-1 and TRBJ2-4; D remains unclear. The last part of the DNA fits TRBJ2-7 better; the J call may be wrong. In germline, CDR1 is DFQATT, CDR2 SNEGSKA (reference sequence). The length of the CDR3 is 14 residues. In nucleotides, the CDR3 is TGCAGTGCTAGAGGCCCTCATGTTTACTACGAGCAGTACTTC. It translates to CSARGPHVYYEQYF.

The chain uses TRBV5-1 and TRBJ2-3; D ambiguous. This CDR3 has 14 residues. Germline assignment: CDR1 SGHRS and CDR2 YFSETQ. V was clipped by 4 bases and J by 6 bases, with 15 bases between them. CDR3 sequence: CASSLDWLPDTQYF. The DNA for the CDR3 is TGCGCCAGCAGCCTCGACTGGCTCCCGGATACGCAGTATTTT.

This clonotype was found once. The J gene is TRBJ1-6, the V gene TRBV25-1; the D gene is possibly TRBD1 (6 bases). The CDR3 is 16 residues long. Germline-derived CDR1 and CDR2 are MGHDK and SYGVNS. Trimming removed 1 base from V and 3 bases from J, with 10 bases in between. Here the CDR3 DNA reads TGTGCCAGCAGTGAATTTGCAGGGGACTATAATTCACCCCTCCACTTT. It yields the protein CASSEFAGDYNSPLHF. Full variable domain (outside the CDR3, taken from reference TRBV25-1 and TRBJ1-6): EADIYQTPRYLVIGTGKKITLECSQTMGHDKMYWYQQDPGMELHLIHYSYGVNSTEKGDLSSESTVSRIRTEHFPLTLESARPSHTSQYLCASSEFAGDYNSPLHFGNGTRLTVT.

This chain connects TRBV7-9 to TRBJ2-2, with D tentatively TRBD1 or TRBD2 (6 bases each). The ends were cut back, 10 bases at V and 1 base at J, with 13 bases in the middle. The CDR3 consists of 14 residues. CDR1 is SEHNR and CDR2 is FQNEAQ in the germline V gene (reference sequence). The CDR3 spells CATSKGGNTGELFF. The CDR3 nucleotides read TGTGCCACCTCGAAGGGGGGGAACACCGGGGAGCTGTTTTTT.

This clonotype turned up a few times. The rearrangement links TRBV3-1 to TRBJ2-7; D remains ambiguous. This CDR3 has 14 amino acids. Trimming pared 3 bases from V and 5 bases from J, leaving 14 bases between. The V gene's germline CDR1 is LGHDT and CDR2 YNNKEL (reference sequence). Here the CDR3 reads CASSQSSGSHEQYF. DNA for the CDR3: TGTGCCAGCAGCCAGTCCTCTGGTAGCCACGAGCAGTACTTC.

The chain couples TRBV6-6 to TRBJ2-5, with TRBD1 identical over 8 bases. This CDR3 is built from 12 residues. J was trimmed by 13 bases and V by 6 bases; bases with no gene match: 10. The germline V gene has CDR1 MNHNY and CDR2 SVGAGI (reference sequence). The CDR3 here is CASSPPDRVPYF. As DNA, the CDR3 is TGTGCCAGCAGCCCCCCGGACAGGGTCCCGTACTTC.

The V call is TRBV27, the J call TRBJ2-1; a weak D match, TRBD2 (5 bases). V shed 2 bases and J shed 7 bases, with 15 bases lying between them. The V gene's germline CDR1 is MNHEY and CDR2 SMNVEV (reference sequence). There are 15 residues in the CDR3. In DNA, the CDR3 is TGTGCCAGCAGTTTACTAGGGAGTGTGGTTAATGAGCAGTTCTTC. Translating gives CASSLLGSVVNEQFF.

A few counts support this clonotype. The chain recombines TRBV29-1 with TRBJ2-7; 8 positions agree with TRBD1. The CDR3 has 12 amino acids. CDR1 and CDR2 from the germline V gene are SQVTM and ANQGSEA. J gave up 5 bases and V 7 bases, and 7 bases lay outside the gene matches. In DNA, the CDR3 is TGCAGCGCCATCGACAGGGGCCACGAGCAGTACTTC. Its translation: CSAIDRGHEQYF.

The rearrangement joins TRBV20-1 to TRBJ2-3; no firm D call. The length of the CDR3 is 12 residues. The V gene's germline CDR1 is DFQATT and CDR2 SNEGSKA (reference sequence). The V gene lost 8 bases and the J gene lost 4 bases, with 13 bases spanning the gap. CDR3 residues: CSRSFNPDTQYF. The CDR3 bases are TGCAGTAGATCGTTTAATCCAGATACGCAGTATTTT.

The V gene is TRBV12-3 or TRBV12-4, the J gene TRBJ2-1, with 11 bases that match TRBD2. This CDR3 spans 15 amino acids. With 7 bases clipped from V and 4 bases from J, the junction kept 6 bases outside the gene matches. This chain's CDR3 is CASTTGLAGYNEQFF. CDR3 nucleotides: TGTGCCAGCACCACCGGACTAGCGGGTTACAATGAGCAGTTCTTC.

The chain recombines TRBV4-1 with TRBJ2-1; 11 positions match TRBD2. Trimming removed 1 base from V and 2 bases from J; junction bases left unmatched: 10. The CDR3 contains 19 residues. Germline loops: CDR1 MGHRA, CDR2 YSYEKL. The CDR3 reads CASSQVPGLADYAYNEQFF. CDR3 DNA sequence: TGCGCCAGCAGCCAAGTCCCGGGACTAGCGGACTACGCCTACAATGAGCAGTTCTTC.

The J gene is TRBJ1-5, the V gene TRBV27; 7 nucleotides align to TRBD1. CDR1 is MNHEY, CDR2 SMNVEV, per germline (reference sequence). V was clipped by 6 bases and J by 5 bases; unmatched bases: 7. The CDR3 is made up of 14 amino acids. The CDR3 loop reads CASSKQGRDQPQHF. Here the CDR3 DNA reads TGTGCCAGCAGCAAACAGGGGAGGGATCAGCCCCAGCATTTT.

This clonotype was detected a few times. V and J are TRBV7-2 and TRBJ2-2; 8 bases fit TRBD2. Per germline, CDR1 SGHTA and CDR2 FQGNSA. Unmatched junction bases numbered 3, after V lost 5 bases and J lost 1 base. This CDR3 spans 15 amino acids. The CDR3 DNA sequence: TGTGCCAGCAGCCTACGGGGGGGGAACACCGGGGAGCTGTTTTTT. It translates to CASSLRGGNTGELFF.

The rearrangement links TRBV7-9 to TRBJ2-3, with D uncertain. Trimming took off 3 bases at V and 1 base at J, with 11 bases between the two ends. CDR1 and CDR2 from the germline V gene are SEHNR and FQNEAQ (reference sequence). This CDR3 region has 15 residues. CDR3 coding DNA: TGTGCCAGCAGCTTGGCAGAGGTGGGCACAGATACGCAGTATTTT. Protein product: CASSLAEVGTDTQYF. The entire variable domain, with the rest obtained from reference TRBV7-9 and TRBJ2-3, is as follows: DTGVSQNPRHKITKRGQNVTFRCDPISEHNRLYWYRQTLGQGPEFLTYFQNEAQLEKSRLLSDRFSAERPKGSFSTLEIQRTEQGDSAMYLCASSLAEVGTDTQYFGPGTRLTVL.

This chain joins TRBV10-3 and TRBJ2-5; maybe TRBD1 (5 bases). The end of the DNA is better explained by TRBJ2-7, so the J call may be wrong. The CDR3 has 13 residues. Germline lookup yields CDR1 ENHRY and CDR2 SYGVKD. The CDR3 DNA sequence: TGTGCCATCAGTGAGCTACAGGCCCCCGAGCAGTACTTC. This translates into CAISELQAPEQYF.

The chain employs TRBV10-2 and TRBJ2-1; D might be TRBD1 (6 bases). V was clipped by 6 bases and J by 7 bases, with 10 bases between them. The CDR3 consists of 12 residues. Germline V lookup: CDR1 WSHSY, CDR2 SAAADI. CDR3 sequence (DNA): TGCGCCAGCAGGAACAGGGTGAATGAGCAGTTCTTC. Its translation is CASRNRVNEQFF.

V is TRBV5-5 and J is TRBJ2-1; 8 positions agree with TRBD1. CDR3 length: 14 residues. Trimming cost V 0 bases and J 9 bases; bases outside gene matches: 5. CDR1 is SGHKS, CDR2 YYEKEE, per germline (reference sequence). The CDR3 bases are TGTGCCAGCAGCTTGGGGACAGGGTATAGTGAGCAGTTCTTC. It specifies CASSLGTGYSEQFF.

For this clonotype: Germline and junction disagree at one end, which may indicate a read error. The chain recombines TRBV24-1 with TRBJ2-1, with D uncertain. Germline V gene sequence: CDR1 KGHDR, CDR2 SFDVKD. The CDR3 totals 14 residues. The CDR3 spells CATGDLAEYNEQFF. DNA of the CDR3: TGTGCCACCGGTGACCTTGCAGAGTACAATGAGCAGTTCTTC.

The rearrangement uses TRBV29-1 and TRBJ2-6; perhaps TRBD1 as D (6 bases). The germline V gene has CDR1 SQVTM and CDR2 ANQGSEA. The CDR3 is 15 residues long. Trimming removed 4 bases from V and 2 bases from J, with 12 bases in between. CDR3 bases: TGCAGCGTTGTTACAGGGCGGGCTGGGGCCAACGTCCTGACTTTC. Its protein is CSVVTGRAGANVLTF.

The CDR3 DNA reads as TGTGCCAGCAGTTACAGCCAGGGGCCCTATGGCTACACCTTC. Amino acids: CASSYSQGPYGYTF. The J gene is TRBJ1-2, the V gene TRBV6-5, with D maybe TRBD1 (6 bases). The CDR3 covers 14 residues. CDR1 is MNHEY, CDR2 SVGAGI, per germline. V was pared by 2 bases and J by 4 bases, with 11 bases between.